This record covers a single T cell receptor (beta chain). These data originate in a study of blood T cell repertoires in COVID-19. Study information: Specimens from acute and convalescent COVID-19 originated in the United States, Italy and Spain. T cells, B-cell-depleted T cells, or PBMCs supplied cDNA or gDNA.

Per the original methods: The authors estimated nucleated cell counts from reference gene primer amplification. This table comes from immunoSEQ multiplex PCR, and its TCRdb copy is limited to in-frame clones, with some not included. The V and J calls and clone size come from that table; D and trimming were worked out from the DNA. The table records approximately 130,000 clones, more than 75% of them present only once. The sequencing input was peripheral blood. The sequence was collected from a woman in her fifties or sixties who had recovered from COVID-19.

The CDR3 coding sequence is TGTGCCAGCAGTTATCAGGGGAAGGGGGCCAACGTCCTGACTTTC. Its protein product is CASSYQGKGANVLTF. The chain uses TRBV6-2 or TRBV6-3 and TRBJ2-6; TRBD1 might be the D (6 bases). The V gene's germline CDR1 is MNHEY and CDR2 SVGEGT. V shed 3 bases and J shed 4 bases, with 10 bases lying between them. The CDR3 totals 15 residues.